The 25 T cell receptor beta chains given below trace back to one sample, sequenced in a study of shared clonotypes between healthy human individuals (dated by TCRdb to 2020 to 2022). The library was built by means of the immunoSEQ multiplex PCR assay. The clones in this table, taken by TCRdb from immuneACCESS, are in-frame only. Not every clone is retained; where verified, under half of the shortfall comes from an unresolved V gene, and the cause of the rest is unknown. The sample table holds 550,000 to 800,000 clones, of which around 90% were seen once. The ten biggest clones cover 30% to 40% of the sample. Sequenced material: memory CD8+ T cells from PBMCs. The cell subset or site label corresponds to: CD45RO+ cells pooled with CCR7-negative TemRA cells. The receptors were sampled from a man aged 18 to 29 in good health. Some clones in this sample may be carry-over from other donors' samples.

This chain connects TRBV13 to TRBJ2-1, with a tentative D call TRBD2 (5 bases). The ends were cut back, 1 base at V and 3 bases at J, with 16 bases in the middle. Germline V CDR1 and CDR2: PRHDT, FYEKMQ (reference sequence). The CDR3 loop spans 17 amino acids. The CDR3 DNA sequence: TGTGCCAGCAGCTTAGCCTCCGAGGGTTACAGCTACAATGAGCAGTTCTTC. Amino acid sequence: CASSLASEGYSYNEQFF. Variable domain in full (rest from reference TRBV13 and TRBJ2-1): AAGVIQSPRHLIKEKRETATLKCYPIPRHDTVYWYQQGPGQDPQFLISFYEKMQSDKGSIPDRFSAQQFSDYHSELNMSSLELGDSALYFCASSLASEGYSYNEQFFGPGTRLTVL.

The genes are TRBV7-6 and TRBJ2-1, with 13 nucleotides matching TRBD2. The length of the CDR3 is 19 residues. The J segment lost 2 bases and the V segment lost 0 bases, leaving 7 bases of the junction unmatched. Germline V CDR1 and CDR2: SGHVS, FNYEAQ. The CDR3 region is CASSLAITSGRATYNEQFF. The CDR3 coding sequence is TGTGCCAGCAGCTTAGCAATAACTAGCGGGAGGGCCACCTACAATGAGCAGTTCTTC.

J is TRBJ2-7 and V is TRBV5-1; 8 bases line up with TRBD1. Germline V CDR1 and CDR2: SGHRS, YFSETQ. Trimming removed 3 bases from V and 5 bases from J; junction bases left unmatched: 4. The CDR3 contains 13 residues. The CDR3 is CASSSRQGNEQYF. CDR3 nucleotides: TGCGCCAGCAGCTCCCGACAGGGGAACGAGCAGTACTTC.

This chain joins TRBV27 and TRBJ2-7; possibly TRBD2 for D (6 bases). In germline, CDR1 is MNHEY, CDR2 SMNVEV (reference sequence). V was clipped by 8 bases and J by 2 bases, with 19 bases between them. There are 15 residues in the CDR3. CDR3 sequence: CASARGGELAYEQYF. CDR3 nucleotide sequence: TGTGCCAGCGCCCGTGGAGGGGAACTCGCCTACGAGCAGTACTTC.

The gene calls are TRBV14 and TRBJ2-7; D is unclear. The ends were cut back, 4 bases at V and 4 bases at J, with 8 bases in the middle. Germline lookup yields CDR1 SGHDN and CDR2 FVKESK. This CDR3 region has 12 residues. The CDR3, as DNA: TGTGCCAGCAGCCCTCAAAATTACGAGCAGTACTTC. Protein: CASSPQNYEQYF.

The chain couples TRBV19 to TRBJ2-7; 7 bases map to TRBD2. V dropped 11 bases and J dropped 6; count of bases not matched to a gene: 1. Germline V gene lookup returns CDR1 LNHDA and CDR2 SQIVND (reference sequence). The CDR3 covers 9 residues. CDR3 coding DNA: TGTGCCGCGGGGGTCGAGCAGTACTTC. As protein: CAAGVEQYF. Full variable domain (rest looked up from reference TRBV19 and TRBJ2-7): DGGITQSPKYLFRKEGQNVTLSCEQNLNHDAMYWYRQDPGQGLRLIYYSQIVNDFQKGDIAEGYSVSREKKESFPLTVTSAQKNPTAFYLCAAGVEQYFGPGTRLTVT.

The chain's CDR3 is CASSQESGREGAGELFF. In nucleotides, the CDR3 is TGTGCCAGCAGCCAAGAATCAGGGCGGGAGGGGGCCGGGGAGCTGTTTTTT. The V gene is TRBV4-2, the J gene TRBJ2-2; 9 bases align to TRBD2. The ends lost 0 bases at V and 6 bases at J; junction bases unmatched: 8. CDR1 LGHNA and CDR2 YNFKEQ come from the germline V gene. This CDR3 has 17 amino acids.

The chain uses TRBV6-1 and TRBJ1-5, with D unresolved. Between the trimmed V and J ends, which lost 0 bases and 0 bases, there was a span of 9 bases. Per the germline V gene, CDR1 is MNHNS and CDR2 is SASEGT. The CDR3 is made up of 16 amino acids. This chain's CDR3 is CASSEAHVYSNQPQHF. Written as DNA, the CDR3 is TGTGCCAGCAGTGAAGCGCACGTTTATAGCAATCAGCCCCAGCATTTT.

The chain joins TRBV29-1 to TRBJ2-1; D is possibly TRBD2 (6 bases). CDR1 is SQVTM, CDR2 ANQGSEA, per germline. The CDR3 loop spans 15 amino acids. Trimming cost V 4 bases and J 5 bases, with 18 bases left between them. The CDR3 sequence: CSVGLRDGTNNEQFF. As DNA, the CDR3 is TGCAGCGTTGGTTTGCGGGATGGCACAAACAATGAGCAGTTCTTC.

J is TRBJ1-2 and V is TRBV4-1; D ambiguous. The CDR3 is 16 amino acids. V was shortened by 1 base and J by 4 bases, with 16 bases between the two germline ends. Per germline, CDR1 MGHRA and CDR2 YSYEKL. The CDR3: CASSQAEFWRVYGYTF. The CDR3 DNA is TGCGCCAGCAGCCAAGCCGAGTTTTGGAGGGTCTATGGCTACACCTTC.

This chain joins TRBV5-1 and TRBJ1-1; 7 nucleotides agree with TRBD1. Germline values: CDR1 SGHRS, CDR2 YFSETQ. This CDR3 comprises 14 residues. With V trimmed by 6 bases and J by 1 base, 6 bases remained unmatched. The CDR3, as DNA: TGCGCCAGCACCTCAGGGGGGGAGAACACTGAAGCTTTCTTT. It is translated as CASTSGGENTEAFF.

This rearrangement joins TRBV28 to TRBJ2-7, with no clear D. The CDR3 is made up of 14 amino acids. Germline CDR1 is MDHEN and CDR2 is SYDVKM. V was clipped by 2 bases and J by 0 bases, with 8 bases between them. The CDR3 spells CASSLQGRSYEQYF. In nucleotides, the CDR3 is TGTGCCAGCAGTTTACAAGGCCGCTCCTACGAGCAGTACTTC.

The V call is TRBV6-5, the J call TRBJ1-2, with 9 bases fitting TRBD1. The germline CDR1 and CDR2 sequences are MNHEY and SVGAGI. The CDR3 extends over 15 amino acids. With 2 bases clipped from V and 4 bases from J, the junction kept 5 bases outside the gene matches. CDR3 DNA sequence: TGTGCCAGCAGTTACGTGACAGGGGGTGGCTATGGCTACACCTTC. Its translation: CASSYVTGGGYGYTF.

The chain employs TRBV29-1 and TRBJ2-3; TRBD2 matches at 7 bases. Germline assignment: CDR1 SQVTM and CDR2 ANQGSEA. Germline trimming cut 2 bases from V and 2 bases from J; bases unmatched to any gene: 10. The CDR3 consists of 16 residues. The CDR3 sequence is CSVEIGAGLYTDTQYF. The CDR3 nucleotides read TGCAGCGTTGAAATTGGAGCGGGATTATACACAGATACGCAGTATTTT.

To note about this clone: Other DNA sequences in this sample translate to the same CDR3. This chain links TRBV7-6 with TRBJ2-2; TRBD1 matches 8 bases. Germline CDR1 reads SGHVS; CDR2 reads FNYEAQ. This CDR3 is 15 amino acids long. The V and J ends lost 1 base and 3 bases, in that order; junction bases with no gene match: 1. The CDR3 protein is CASSLGTGHTGELFF. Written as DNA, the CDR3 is TGTGCCAGCAGCTTAGGGACAGGGCACACCGGGGAGCTGTTTTTT. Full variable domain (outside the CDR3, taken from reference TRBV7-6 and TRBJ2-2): GAGVSQSPRYKVTKRGQDVALRCDPISGHVSLYWYRQALGQGPEFLTYFNYEAQQDKSGLPNDRFSAERPEGSISTLTIQRTEQRDSAMYRCASSLGTGHTGELFFGEGSRLTVL.

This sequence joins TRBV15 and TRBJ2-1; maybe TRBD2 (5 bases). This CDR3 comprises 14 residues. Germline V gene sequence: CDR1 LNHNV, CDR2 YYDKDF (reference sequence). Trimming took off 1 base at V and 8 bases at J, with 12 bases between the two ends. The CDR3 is CATSRGEGIDEQFF. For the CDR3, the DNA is TGTGCCACCAGCAGAGGTGAGGGTATCGATGAGCAGTTCTTC.

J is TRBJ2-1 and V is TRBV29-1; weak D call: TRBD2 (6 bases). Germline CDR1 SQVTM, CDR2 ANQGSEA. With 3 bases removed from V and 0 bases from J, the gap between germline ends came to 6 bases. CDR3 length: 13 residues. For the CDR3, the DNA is TGCAGCGTTGAGGGGGGCTCCTACAATGAGCAGTTCTTC. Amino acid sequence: CSVEGGSYNEQFF.

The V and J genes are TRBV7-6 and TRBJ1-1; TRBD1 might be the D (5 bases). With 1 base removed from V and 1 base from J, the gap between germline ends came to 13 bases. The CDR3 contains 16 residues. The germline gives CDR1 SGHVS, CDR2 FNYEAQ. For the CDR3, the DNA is TGTGCCAGCAGCTTAGTCGCGGGACTTAGGAACACTGAAGCTTTCTTT. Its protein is CASSLVAGLRNTEAFF.

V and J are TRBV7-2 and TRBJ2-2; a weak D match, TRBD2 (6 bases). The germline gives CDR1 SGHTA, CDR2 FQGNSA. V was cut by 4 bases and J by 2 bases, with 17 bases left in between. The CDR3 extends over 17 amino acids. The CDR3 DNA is TGTGCCAGCAGCTACCCTTTGAGCGGGCTTAACACCGGGGAGCTGTTTTTT. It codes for CASSYPLSGLNTGELFF.

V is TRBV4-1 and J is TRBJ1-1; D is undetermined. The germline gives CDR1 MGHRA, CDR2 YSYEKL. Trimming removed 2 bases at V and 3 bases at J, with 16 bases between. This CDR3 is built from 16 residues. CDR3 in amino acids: CASSQSGTSMDTEAFF. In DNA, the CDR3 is TGCGCCAGCAGCCAATCTGGAACCTCAATGGACACTGAAGCTTTCTTT.

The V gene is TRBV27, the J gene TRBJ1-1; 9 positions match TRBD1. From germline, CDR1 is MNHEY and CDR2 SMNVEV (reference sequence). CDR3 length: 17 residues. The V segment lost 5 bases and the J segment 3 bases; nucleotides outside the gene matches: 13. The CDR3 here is CASSPDWTGAGYTEAFF. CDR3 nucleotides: TGTGCCAGCAGTCCCGACTGGACAGGGGCGGGGTACACTGAAGCTTTCTTT.

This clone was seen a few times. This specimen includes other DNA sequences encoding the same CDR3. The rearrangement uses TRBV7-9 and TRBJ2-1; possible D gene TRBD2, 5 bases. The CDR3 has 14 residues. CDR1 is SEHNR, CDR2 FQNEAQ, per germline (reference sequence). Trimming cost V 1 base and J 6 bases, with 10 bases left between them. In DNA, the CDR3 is TGTGCCAGCAGCTTAGTAGGAGAGGGCAATGAGCAGTTCTTC. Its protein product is CASSLVGEGNEQFF.

CDR3 region: CASSEIRGTVDEKLFF. CDR3 in DNA: TGTGCCAGCAGTGAAATAAGGGGGACGGTCGATGAAAAACTGTTTTTT. The chain links TRBV6-1 to TRBJ1-4; maybe TRBD1 (6 bases). The CDR3 spans 16 residues. V was trimmed by 2 bases and J by 6 bases, leaving 16 bases between them. CDR1 is MNHNS, CDR2 SASEGT, per germline.

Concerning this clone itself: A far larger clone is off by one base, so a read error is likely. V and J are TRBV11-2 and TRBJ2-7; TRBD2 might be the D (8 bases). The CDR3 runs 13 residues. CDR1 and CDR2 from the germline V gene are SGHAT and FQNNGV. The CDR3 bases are TGTGCCAACAGCGGGGGACAGTTCTCCGAGCAGTACTTC. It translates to CANSGGQFSEQYF.

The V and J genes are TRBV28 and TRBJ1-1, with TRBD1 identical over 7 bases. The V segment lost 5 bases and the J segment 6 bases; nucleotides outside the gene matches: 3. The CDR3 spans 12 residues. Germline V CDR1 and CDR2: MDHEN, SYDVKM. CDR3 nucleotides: TGTGCCAGCAGTCCCGGGACAGCTGAAGCTTTCTTT. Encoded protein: CASSPGTAEAFF.